This T cell receptor beta chain derives from a study of PD-1 blockade in classical Hodgkin lymphoma (dated by TCRdb to 2019 to 2021). For the study in its entirety: Nivolumab dosing was 3 mg/kg intravenously every 2 weeks, continuing until either disease progression or unacceptable toxicity. To define a peripheral blood immune signature of response to PD-1 blockade in classical Hodgkin lymphoma, the study combined TCR beta sequencing with CyTOF.

The time point label on this specimen signifies: cycle 4 day 1 (C4D1), after five to seven weeks of nivolumab. All trial patients had relapsed after autologous stem cell transplantation, with cohorts A, B and C differing in prior brentuximab vedotin exposure. The trial cohort was composed of 56 patients with relapsed/refractory classical Hodgkin lymphoma, for whom complete response, partial response or progressive disease was recorded as best overall response. Single-agent nivolumab was administered to trial patients in the multi-cohort phase II CheckMate 205 trial. An independent review committee assessed best overall response using the 2007 International Working Group response criteria. Trial PBMCs were obtained immediately prior to nivolumab initiation (C1D1) and on therapy at cycle 2 day 1 and cycle 4 day 1. Peripheral blood was collected in 8 mL Vacutainer Cell Preparation Tubes, from which PBMCs were isolated by centrifugation and then cryopreserved.

The Qiagen DNeasy kit was used to extract genomic DNA from unsorted PBMCs and from the negatively selected CD4+ and CD8+ fractions. Using primers that anneal to V and J segments, immunoSEQ multiplex PCR amplified the TCR beta CDR3 regions. A synthetic immune receptor repertoire was used to minimize amplification bias, and remaining bias was computationally removed after sequencing. The study's own analysis went as follows. Repertoire diversity was quantified as the Shannon entropy index using custom Python scripts. Unsorted, CD4+ and CD8+ repertoires were analyzed separately, except in combined analyses where CD4+ and CD8+ sequences were merged in silico. A clone was considered expanded if an increase in frequency of at least 2-fold after treatment relative to C1D1 was found, and a pseudocount of 0.5 was applied to clones undetected at baseline. Singleton clones were defined as clones with 0 or 1 copy at C1D1, and non-singleton clones were defined as clones with 2 or more copies. Clones expanded in unsorted samples were labelled as CD4+, CD8+ or unknown by matching protein sequences in sorted samples from the same patient. Wilcoxon tests were applied to paired samples to test diversity changes from C1D1 to C4D1. TCRdb re-hosts the immuneACCESS table, in-frame sequences only. Its copies lack some clones; in the studies checked, an unresolved V gene accounts for under half of them, and the cause for the rest is not known. V and J calls and clone size are those listed in that table; D and trimming were worked out from the DNA. Present in this sample are tens of thousands of clones, over 75% of which were seen just once. The ten largest clones add up to 15% to 20% of the sample.

The paper's findings and limits, for the study overall: CD4+ but not CD8+ TCR diversity rose significantly by C4D1 (p=0.0027 vs p=0.16), most apparent in complete responders (p=0.02). Baseline diversity similar to that of newly diagnosed patients was observed in trial patients achieving complete response, whereas significantly lower diversity was observed in partial responders and progressors. Baseline TCR diversity was reported to be lower in newly diagnosed patients than in healthy donors, and even lower in relapsed/refractory patients. Patients starting nivolumab less than 1 year after ASCT had lower diversity and were excluded from later analyses to avoid confounding by immune reconstitution. The study covered only a single clinical trial cohort, and the causes of the repertoire differences, possibly disease activity or prior therapy, were still not defined.

Comments on this clone: The specificity of this receptor is unknown. Per-base qualities were not stored, and no clone one base away is much larger.

Sample: peripheral blood mononuclear cells (PBMCs), taken before the fourth cycle of nivolumab. This receptor was taken from a human donor with classical Hodgkin lymphoma.

CDR3 region: CASSLSTSGVYEQYF. The nucleotides read TGCGCCAGCAGCCTGTCTACTAGCGGGGTCTACGAGCAGTACTTC. Recombination joined TRBV5-1 with TRBJ2-7; TRBD2 lines up with 10 middle nucleotides. At the junction V is shortened by 4 bases and J by 3 bases; bases outside the gene matches: 7. The CDR3 spans 15 residues, from the cysteine through the phenylalanine. This entry keeps only the CDR3 DNA: 45 bases, framed from base 1. Per the germline V gene, SGHRS is the CDR1 and YFSETQ is the CDR2.